This TCR beta chain originates from a study of cytomegalovirus exposure and HLA in healthy donors. Overall study findings and caveats: There were some public TCRs occurring in many donors, but most TCR sequences were rare.

The CDR3 runs to 15 residues. The V gene's germline CDR1 is SGHVS and CDR2 FQNEAQ. Trimming took off 5 bases at V and 3 bases at J, with 16 bases between the two ends. This PCR relied on a set of 60 Vbeta primers and 13 Jbeta primers. This table comes from immunoSEQ multiplex PCR, and its TCRdb copy is limited to in-frame clones, with some not included. The table records approximately 150,000 clones, 80% to 85% of them present only once. Points on this clone: What it binds is unknown.

This sequence was found in a man aged 50-60 years in good health and CMV-seropositive. The sequenced material came from PBMCs. This sequence joins TRBV7-8 and TRBJ1-1, with D possibly matching TRBD1 (5 bases). The CDR3 DNA follows: TGTGCCAGCAGCCCCCTCGCGCCCAGGGACACTGAAGCTTTCTTT. This codes for CASSPLAPRDTEAFF.